This T cell receptor (beta chain) is from a study of cytomegalovirus exposure and HLA in healthy donors (dated 2017 in TCRdb). Regarding the research as a whole: In an earlier analysis of 450 to 750 of the donors, about 270 Gb of sequence data and approximately 120 million unique TCR beta sequences from about 190 million T cells were reported. Approximately 310 gigabases of sequencing data and approximately 80 million unique TCR sequences were included in an early release covering 500 to 750 HLA-typed donors. Among the roughly 400 genotyped donors, around 81% belonged to the genetic ancestry cluster associated with self-reported Caucasian donors. The study was designed to test whether signatures of past pathogen exposure could be identified by cataloging public T cell receptors. The T cell repertoires of under 700 subjects were profiled by immunosequencing and related to cytomegalovirus serostatus. Besides the first cohort of roughly 660 subjects, a separate validation cohort made up of around 120 different subjects was used. High-throughput TCR immunosequencing, statistical association of individual TCRs with disease status, and machine learning were combined to predict cytomegalovirus infection status. A later analysis re-examined previously published TCR beta repertoires from about 670 donors and added high-resolution HLA genotyping to investigate patterns of TCR occurrence. The later analysis used no new phenotypic data to find candidate immune exposures, relying instead on TCR beta sequences and their occurrence across donors. To decide whether each TCR beta V gene segment behaved as functional or pseudogenic, an earlier analysis of some 600 of the donors relied on high-throughput TCR beta sequencing. Donor age, sex, ethnicity and CMV serostatus were collected together with the repertoire data. A later genetic analysis used genome-wide SNP genotypes for about 55% of the 666 donors, treating that subset as a discovery cohort. Every repertoire in the discovery cohort had been generated on one and the same sequencing platform. HLA typing covered class I and class II loci at four-digit resolution. Typing coverage differed by locus: A, B, C, DRB1 and DQB1 were typed in roughly 620-630 donors, DQA1 in 522, DPA1 in approximately 600, and DPB1 in 400 to 480. Roughly 5 DR-DQ haplotypes were handled as single units for association and clustering, since linkage in the cohort was strong. On average, roughly 240,000 unique TCR beta nucleotide sequences were sequenced per donor among about 400 genotyped donors of the cohort, with about 19% of those sequences being non-productive. Paper-wide results and their limitations: In a later genetic analysis, fewer N-insertions in productive TCRs were reported among donors in an Asian-associated ancestry cluster than the roughly 710-donor mean. The cohort was sequenced for TCR beta chains only, and without alpha or paired-chain data the features that could be detected were limited. Sequencing depth was assumed to be roughly uniform across donors in the presence/absence analyses, though that assumption may not hold. Most TCR sequences were observed very rarely across donors, whereas some public TCRs were present in many individuals. HLA typing was unavailable for some donors at each locus, so association tests used only the typed subset. When HLA alleles, especially DR and DQ, strongly co-occurred, attributing TCR associations to individual alleles was difficult. At a false discovery rate of 0.05, a later analysis linked 16,000 or so TCR beta sequences to specific HLA alleles. Immune exposure information for the cohort was limited to CMV serostatus. In an earlier analysis of some 500 of the donors, most TCR beta V segments were observed in productive rearrangements about 87% or about 30% of the time, broadly matching IMGT annotations. A further reported finding was that TCR beta sequences accurately predicted the HLA-A and HLA-B alleles for most subjects in the first cohort. V-gene and J-gene trimming of TCR beta chains was associated with a missense DCLRE1C variant in a later genetic analysis, and the association was replicated in an independent cohort. The sequencing pipeline was judged likely to have produced a cluster of highly shared sequence variants as a technical artifact. In a later analysis, several top co-occurrence clusters were reported to appear linked to parvovirus B19, influenza, CMV and Epstein-Barr virus. Because counts were too low, about 15 rarely observed V segments, including chromosome 9 orphons, were left out of the earlier analysis of a few hundred of the donors. Correlated functional status among segregating V segments might be attributable to linkage disequilibrium, but an unknown experimental factor could not be ruled out. According to a later analysis, most CMV-associated TCR beta chains appeared to be HLA-restricted, and the HLA associations seemed to be driven largely by CMV exposure. The study gave a list of 150 to 200 TCR beta chains associated with cytomegalovirus. Because the 87-base-pair reads could not distinguish some IMGT-functional V segments, including TRBV6-2 and TRBV6-3, those segments were excluded. In a later analysis, the rate of TCR association differed among HLA loci, with DRB1 alleles having the most associated TCRs and HLA-C alleles having the fewest. In a later analysis, HLA-associated TCR beta chains were found to be more clonally expanded and to have lower generation probabilities than equally common non-associated chains. In vitro tests confirmed that a few of the cytomegalovirus-associated TCR beta chains recognize cytomegalovirus antigens. It was suggested by the authors that the approach could potentially be generalized to other disease states and immunological phenotypes. The classifier was reported to diagnose cytomegalovirus status with high specificity and sensitivity in both the original and validation cohorts.

In regard to this clone: The specificity of this receptor is unknown. Qualities for individual bases were not recorded, and no much larger clone is one base off.

Germline trimming: 3 bases from V, 5 bases from J; junction bases outside gene matches: 7. Via the germline V gene, CDR1 is SGHTA and CDR2 FQGTGA. The CDR3 runs 16 residues from the cysteine to the phenylalanine. Only the CDR3 DNA stays, 48 bases, in frame from base 1. Library preparation employed the immunoSEQ multiplex PCR assay. A mixture of 60 forward primers for TCR Vbeta segments and 13 reverse primers for TCR Jbeta segments was used in the multiplex PCR. A multiplex PCR assay on genomic DNA amplified the CDR3 region of rearranged TCR beta genes. Amplified TCR beta libraries were sequenced as 87-base-pair reads on the Illumina HiSeq System. As for the authors' bioinformatics: In a later analysis, tens of millions of unique TCR beta chains were counted across the approximately 640 repertoires, and roughly 11 million of these chains were shared by at least two donors. Raw reads were error-corrected and collapsed into unique sequences by a nearest-neighbor algorithm in which closely related sequences were merged to remove PCR and sequencing errors. CDR3 sequences were aligned to IMGT reference sequences to assign V, D and J gene segments. For a sequence to be retained, a match of at least six nucleotides to both a V gene segment and a J gene segment was required. Rearrangements were called productive when the CDR3 lacked stop codons and stayed in frame with V and J; all others were non-productive. Following IMGT convention, CDR3 was defined as the stretch from the second conserved V-encoded cysteine up to the conserved J-encoded phenylalanine. In an earlier analysis of around 640 of the donors, sequences lacking an unambiguous match to a single V gene segment were excluded. In an earlier analysis of 587 of the donors, V segments were called functional above 56.7% productive rearrangements and were called segregating when the between-donor standard deviation exceeded 5%. A statistical classification framework was developed to diagnose cytomegalovirus status using the catalog of TCR beta chain sequences. In a later analysis, V and J genes were assigned by comparing TCR nucleotide sequences against IMGT/GENE-DB human TR gene sequences. A later analysis assigned CDR3 sequences and most-parsimonious VDJ recombination scenarios with the TCRdist pipeline. In a later analysis, every TCR beta chain was defined by the combination of its CDR3 amino acid sequence and its V-gene family, and reads without a unique V-gene family were dropped. As a way to deal with suspected cross-contamination and a sequencing artifact, a later analysis dropped over 550 nucleotide sequences that were highly shared and had low generation probability. A later analysis calculated a clonal expansion index for each public chain from normalized within-repertoire ranks of inferred template counts. A later analysis computed generation probabilities with a VDJ recombination model fitted to out-of-frame rearrangements, and checked the results against IGoR. In a later analysis, TCR-TCR, TCR-HLA and TCR-CMV co-occurrence was scored with hypergeometric tests, and a repertoire-size bias correction was applied to TCR pairs. False discovery rates were estimated in a later analysis by permuting HLA or CMV assignments 20 times. In a later analysis, co-occurring TCRs were grouped using DBSCAN, with TCRdist sequence similarity added in when clustering inside HLA-allele-positive subsets. For co-occurrence clustering, repertoires with fewer than 30,000 or more than 120,000 public chains were excluded, along with five or six repertoires with anomalous nucleotide sharing. This is the immuneACCESS table as TCRdb keeps it, with only in-frame sequences that have V and J called. A part of the clones is gone; compared with another copy, unresolved V genes explain less than half, and the rest is unexplained. The D gene and trimming were derived from the DNA, and the V and J assignments and clone size from that table. In this sample the table shows 140,000 to 150,000 clones, about three quarters of which occur a single time. The ten largest clones represent 3% to 5% of the sample.

The cohort comprised around 700 healthy bone marrow donors. At the time of sampling, every cohort member was nominally healthy, though immune exposures that went unrecorded were likely present. The donor was CMV seronegative and was included in the group of several hundred seronegative cohort members. Each donor provided a peripheral blood sample, and peripheral blood mononuclear cells were used for TCR beta sequencing. The Qiagen DNeasy Blood Extraction Kit was used to extract genomic DNA from the blood cell samples. The receptor comes from a male donor in good health and CMV-seronegative. The sequence joins TRBV7-3 to TRBJ1-1, and 12 junction bases match TRBD1. Sequencing was carried out using PBMCs. The nucleotide sequence reads TGTGCCAGCAGCTTCTCCCGGGACAGGGGGCTGACTGAAGCTTTCTTT. This encodes CASSFSRDRGLTEAFF.